These 14 T cell receptor beta chains were all obtained from the same sample, sequenced in a study of shared clonotypes between healthy human individuals. Only in-frame clones appear in the TCRdb table, and some are missing; sequencing was by immunoSEQ multiplex PCR. The profile shows 600,000 to 800,000 clones, about two thirds of them singletons. Sequencing used memory CD4+ T cells sorted from blood. Subset reported: CD45RA-negative fraction. The receptors come from a woman in her twenties or thirties in good health.

This chain links TRBV5-1 with TRBJ1-3; TRBD1 matches at 9 bases. The ends lost 4 bases at V and 7 bases at J; junction bases unmatched: 6. Germline CDR1 is SGHRS and CDR2 is YFSETQ. The CDR3 runs to 14 residues. CDR3 residues: CASSKDRGPNTIYF. The CDR3 DNA sequence: TGCGCCAGCAGCAAGGACAGGGGTCCCAACACCATATATTTT.

V and J are TRBV19 and TRBJ2-3; D tentatively fits TRBD1 or TRBD2 (6 bases each). CDR1 is LNHDA and CDR2 is SQIVND in the germline V gene (reference sequence). V was clipped by 7 bases and J by 2 bases, with 16 bases between them. This CDR3 comprises 15 residues. The CDR3 coding sequence is TGTGCCAGTACCCTAGGGGGGAGGCACACAGATACGCAGTATTTT. Its protein is CASTLGGRHTDTQYF.

V and J are TRBV7-8 and TRBJ1-1, with 10 positions matching TRBD1. The V segment lost 4 bases and the J segment 5 bases; nucleotides outside the gene matches: 13. Germline V gene data show CDR1 as SGHVS and CDR2 as FQNEAQ. CDR3 length: 17 amino acids. Here the CDR3 reads CASSYWSWTGGETEAFF. The CDR3 bases are TGTGCCAGCAGCTATTGGTCGTGGACAGGGGGTGAAACTGAAGCTTTCTTT.

The chain recombines TRBV14 with TRBJ2-3; D is unclear. V lost 3 bases and J 9 bases, leaving 16 bases between the germline ends. This CDR3 region has 14 residues. Germline V gene data show CDR1 as SGHDN and CDR2 as FVKESK. The CDR3 reads CASSQIFGELTQYF. In DNA, the CDR3 is TGTGCCAGCAGCCAGATCTTTGGCGAACTAACGCAGTATTTT.

V gene TRBV28 combines with J gene TRBJ1-5; D is unclear. CDR1 and CDR2 (germline): MDHEN, SYDVKM. Between the trimmed V and J ends, which lost 7 bases and 4 bases, there was a span of 14 bases. The CDR3 runs to 14 residues. The CDR3 loop reads CASTPGRLNQPQHF. In DNA form, the CDR3 reads TGTGCCAGCACCCCCGGACGCCTAAATCAGCCCCAGCATTTT.

The chain has TRBV11-2 and TRBJ2-1, with D uncertain. Trimming stripped 5 bases from V and 0 bases from J, with 8 bases between. Germline V gives CDR1 SGHAT, CDR2 FQNNGV. There are 14 residues in the CDR3. In DNA, the CDR3 is TGTGCCAGCAGCCCGGCCAACTCCTACAATGAGCAGTTCTTC. Translating gives CASSPANSYNEQFF.

The chain carries TRBV11-3 and TRBJ2-1; D may be TRBD2 (7 bases). Germline CDR1 SGHNT, CDR2 YENEEA. The CDR3 runs to 16 residues. Trimming pared 5 bases from V and 0 bases from J, leaving 14 bases between. The CDR3 coding sequence is TGTGCCAGCAGCCCGGCGGGGGCCAGCTCCTACAATGAGCAGTTCTTC. This sequence encodes CASSPAGASSYNEQFF. The full variable domain, completed using reference TRBV11-3 and TRBJ2-1, is EAGVVQSPRYKIIEKKQPVAFWCNPISGHNTLYWYLQNLGQGPELLIRYENEEAVDDSQLPKDRFSAERLKGVDSTLKIQPAELGDSAVYLCASSPAGASSYNEQFFGPGTRLTVL.

This chain links TRBV5-1 with TRBJ2-2, with D unresolved. This CDR3 comprises 13 residues. V was cut by 0 bases and J by 4 bases, with 4 bases left in between. Germline V gene data show CDR1 as SGHRS and CDR2 as YFSETQ. This CDR3 reads CASSLDATGELFF. In nucleotides, the CDR3 is TGCGCCAGCAGCTTGGATGCCACCGGGGAGCTGTTTTTT.

This sequence joins TRBV27 and TRBJ1-4, with D tentatively TRBD1 (5 bases). This CDR3 region has 17 residues. Germline-derived CDR1 and CDR2 are MNHEY and SMNVEV (reference sequence). V was shortened by 4 bases and J by 0 bases, with 15 bases between the two germline ends. CDR3 residues: CASSSMSRGTTNEKLFF. DNA for the CDR3: TGTGCCAGCAGTTCGATGAGCCGGGGGACAACTAATGAAAAACTGTTTTTT. Full variable domain (missing parts from reference TRBV27 and TRBJ1-4): EAQVTQNPRYLITVTGKKLTVTCSQNMNHEYMSWYRQDPGLGLRQIYYSMNVEVTDKGDVPEGYKVSRKEKRNFPLILESPSPNQTSLYFCASSSMSRGTTNEKLFFGSGTQLSVL.

This chain connects TRBV11-3 to TRBJ1-4, with D uncertain. The CDR3 is made up of 15 amino acids. Germline lookup yields CDR1 SGHNT and CDR2 YENEEA. V was clipped by 7 bases and J by 3 bases, with 15 bases between them. CDR3 region: CASTLGGAANEKLFF. CDR3 sequence (DNA): TGTGCCAGCACCCTGGGAGGAGCAGCTAATGAAAAACTGTTTTTT. Drawing the rest from reference TRBV11-3 and TRBJ1-4, the complete variable domain is EAGVVQSPRYKIIEKKQPVAFWCNPISGHNTLYWYLQNLGQGPELLIRYENEEAVDDSQLPKDRFSAERLKGVDSTLKIQPAELGDSAVYLCASTLGGAANEKLFFGSGTQLSVL.

This clone has a handful of counts. This chain joins TRBV6-1 and TRBJ1-5; D is uncertain. From germline, CDR1 is MNHNS and CDR2 SASEGT. This CDR3 contains 15 residues. V was trimmed by 2 bases and J by 1 base, leaving 9 bases between them. As DNA, the CDR3 is TGTGCCAGCAGTGAATTTCTAGGCAGCAATCAGCCCCAGCATTTT. This translates into CASSEFLGSNQPQHF.

CDR3: CASSALGGSGFTDTQYF. The CDR3 coding sequence is TGTGCCAGCAGTGCCCTAGGTGGTAGCGGGTTCACAGATACGCAGTATTTT. The V call is TRBV6-1, the J call TRBJ2-3; TRBD2 aligns across 7 bases. The CDR3 loop spans 17 amino acids. V dropped 4 bases and J dropped 2; count of bases not matched to a gene: 12. Germline CDR1 MNHNS, CDR2 SASEGT.

This chain joins TRBV2 and TRBJ1-2; D gene unclear. The CDR3 is 13 residues long. Trimming cost V 6 bases and J 7 bases, with 15 bases left between them. The germline V gene encodes CDR1 SNHLY and CDR2 FYNNEI. CDR3: CASSQSVGFGYTF. CDR3 bases: TGTGCCAGCAGCCAAAGTGTGGGATTTGGCTACACCTTC.

The J gene is TRBJ1-3, the V gene TRBV19, with D perhaps TRBD1 (5 bases). Deletions cut 6 bases from V and 0 bases from J, with 12 bases between. The V gene's germline CDR1 is LNHDA and CDR2 SQIVND (reference sequence). The CDR3 extends over 15 amino acids. CDR3 region: CASRRDPSSGNTIYF. The DNA for the CDR3 is TGTGCCAGTAGGCGGGACCCGAGCTCTGGAAACACCATATATTTT.